These T cell receptor beta chains were read from a single sample in a study of blood T cells in healthy people across ages. TCRdb reprocessed the 5' RACE reads with MiXCR, giving one entry per CDR3 protein. The sample lists around 750,000 distinct CDR3 sequences; roughly 50% were seen once. The specimen was blood. Receptors originate from a man at least 80 years old in good health. CDR3s include the opening cysteine and the closing phenylalanine or tryptophan. A D gene is named only where the DNA matches it firmly. Part of the rows lack a size; the others show once, few, many or a class for expanded clones.

TRBV18	TRBJ2-1	TRBD2	NA	CASSPLMLAGGHEQFF	TGTGCCAGCTCACCCCTCATGCTAGCGGGAGGGCATGAGCAGTTCTTC
TRBV5-1	TRBJ1-2	NA	NA	CASSLSDRTNYGYTF	TGCGCCAGCAGCTTGTCCGACAGGACGAACTATGGCTACACCTTC
TRBV6-2/TRBV6-3	TRBJ2-7	NA	few	CASLRWGESYEQYF	TGTGCCAGCCTACGATGGGGGGAGTCCTACGAGCAGTACTTC
TRBV12-5	TRBJ2-7	NA	NA	CASGLVERILREQYF	TGTGCTAGTGGTTTGGTAGAGCGGATCCTTAGGGAGCAGTACTTC
TRBV7-2	TRBJ2-3	NA	few	CASSVVSQTDTQYF	TGTGCCAGCAGCGTAGTCTCCCAGACAGATACGCAGTATTTT
TRBV6-5	TRBJ2-3	TRBD2	NA	CASSPRTSGGHRYAYF	TGTGCCAGCAGTCCGAGGACTAGCGGGGGACACAGATACGCGTATTTT
TRBV29-1	TRBJ1-1	NA	NA	CSVDKASATEAFF	TGCAGCGTTGACAAGGCGTCAGCCACTGAAGCTTTCTTT
TRBV15	TRBJ2-1	NA	few	CATSRAVGVSYNEQFF	TGTGCCACCAGCAGGGCAGTGGGAGTGAGTTACAATGAGCAGTTCTTC
TRBV12-3/TRBV12-4	TRBJ1-2	TRBD1	NA	CASRWTGTNGYTF	TGTGCCAGCAGATGGACAGGGACAAATGGCTACACCTTC
TRBV20-1	TRBJ2-1	NA	few	CSARGSTEQFF	TGCAGTGCTAGAGGTAGTACGGAGCAGTTCTTC
TRBV7-9	TRBJ1-5	NA	NA	CACSFLGSNQPQHF	TGTGCCTGCAGCTTTTTGGGCAGCAATCAGCCCCAGCATTTT
TRBV20-1	TRBJ2-7	NA	NA	CSASRGGEQYF	TGCAGTGCTTCCAGGGGTGGCGAGCAGTACTTC
TRBV5-1	TRBJ1-2	TRBD1	NA	CASSGDRAYGYTF	TGCGCCAGCAGCGGGGACAGGGCTTATGGCTACACCTTC
TRBV10-2	TRBJ2-7	NA	NA	CASRAELSSYEQYF	TGCGCCAGCAGGGCGGAGCTTAGCTCCTACGAGCAGTACTTC
TRBV12-3/TRBV12-4	TRBJ2-1	TRBD2	NA	CASRYQLAGESNEQFF	TGTGCCAGCAGGTACCAACTAGCGGGAGAGAGCAATGAGCAGTTCTTC
TRBV11-2	TRBJ2-3	TRBD2	NA	CASSPRIRTSGVRRYAYF	TGTGCCAGCAGCCCCAGGATTAGGACTAGCGGGGTTCGGCGATACGCGTATTTT
TRBV9	TRBJ2-7	NA	NA	CASSVGRESSYEQYF	TGTGCCAGCAGCGTGGGACGGGAAAGCTCCTACGAGCAGTACTTC
TRBV20-1	TRBJ2-1	TRBD2	NA	CSGTSGIRYNEQFF	TGCAGTGGGACTAGCGGGATTAGATACAATGAGCAGTTCTTC
TRBV7-2	TRBJ1-1	TRBD1	NA	CASSLQPQGQATTEAFF	TGTGCCAGCAGCTTACAACCCCAGGGACAGGCGACCACTGAAGCTTTCTTT
TRBV9	TRBJ2-3	NA	once	CASSVAGRYAYF	TGTGCCAGCAGCGTAGCGGGGAGATACGCGTATTTT
TRBV15	TRBJ2-4	TRBD2	NA	CATSRYRLAGQGLAKNIQYF	TGTGCCACCAGCAGATACCGACTAGCGGGCCAAGGTCTAGCCAAAAACATTCAGTACTTC
TRBV5-1	TRBJ2-1	NA	once	CASSFGLPPHEQFF	TGCGCCAGCAGCTTCGGACTCCCCCCCCATGAGCAGTTCTTC
TRBV29-1	TRBJ2-1	TRBD2	NA	CSVDWVSGRANDEQFF	TGCAGCGTTGATTGGGTTAGCGGGAGGGCTAACGATGAGCAGTTCTTC
TRBV27	TRBJ2-3	TRBD2	many	CASCQGGPDRYAYF	TGTGCCAGTTGTCAGGGAGGGCCCGACAGATACGCGTATTTT
TRBV24-1	TRBJ1-2	NA	few	CATSERQVNYGYTF	TGTGCCACCAGTGAACGGCAGGTGAACTATGGCTACACCTTC
TRBV28	TRBJ2-7	TRBD1	NA	CASITSGTGDSYEQYF	TGTGCCAGCATCACTTCCGGGACAGGGGACTCCTACGAGCAGTACTTC
TRBV6-2/TRBV6-3	TRBJ2-1	TRBD1	NA	CASSLHTGAHEQFF	TGTGCCAGCAGCCTCCACACAGGGGCGCATGAGCAGTTCTTC
TRBV20-1	TRBJ2-7	TRBD2	NA	CSASRSGSLNSYEQYF	TGCAGTGCTAGTCGGAGCGGGAGCCTGAACTCCTACGAGCAGTACTTC
TRBV29-1	TRBJ2-5	NA	few	CSVSGMYQETQYF	TGCAGCGTTTCCGGCATGTACCAAGAGACCCAGTACTTC